This T cell receptor beta chain was captured in a study of CD8+CD57+ T cells in acquired aplastic anemia. Across the whole study: Each DNA sample taken from sorted CD4+ and CD8+ cells came to approximately 3.3 ug on average. General study findings and limits: Between the patient and control groups, CD8+ Simpson's diversity did not differ significantly. The same twenty-nine CD8+ CDR3 sequences occurred in patients and in controls.

The CDR3 runs to 14 residues. Trimming took off 10 bases at V and 8 bases at J, with 20 bases between the two ends. The germline V gene has CDR1 MNHNS and CDR2 SASEGT. Genomic DNA, serving as template, underwent TCR beta VDJ and CDR3 profiling. TCRdb passed the reads through MiXCR, listing each CDR3 protein once. Of 150,000 to 200,000 distinct CDR3 sequences detected, around 48% appear once; the ten largest clones hold around 1.1%. To note about this clonotype: Its target is not known.

All patients picked for sequencing had shown, by flow cytometry, an expansion of CD8+CD57+ cells. The cohort consisted entirely of patients having severe acquired aplastic anemia. The rearrangement uses TRBV6-1 and TRBJ1-4; D may be TRBD1 (5 bases). This clonotype originated in a human donor with aplastic anemia. The sample comprised sorted CD4+, CD8+, or CD8+CD57+ T cells (not recorded which) from PBMCs. The CDR3 reads CATSLGQGGEKLFF. The CDR3 nucleotides read TGTGCCACCTCCTTGGGCCAGGGTGGCGAAAAACTGTTTTTT.